These 29 T cell receptor beta chains were all obtained from the same sample, sequenced in a study of CD8+CD57+ T cells in acquired aplastic anemia. Patients chosen for sequencing had CD8+CD57+ cells that had expanded, as shown by flow cytometry. TCR beta VDJ and CDR3 profiling used genomic DNA as template. TCRdb called the reads again in MiXCR, with one record for every CDR3 protein. Of more than 200,000 distinct CDR3 sequences detected, around 50% appear once; the ten largest clones hold nearly 20%. Source material: sorted CD4+, CD8+, or CD8+CD57+ T cells (not recorded which) from PBMCs. Receptor source: a human donor with aplastic anemia.

The chain links TRBV12-3 or TRBV12-4 to TRBJ2-1; the D gene could be TRBD1 or TRBD2 (5 bases each). The CDR3 is made up of 12 amino acids. The V and J ends lost 5 bases and 6 bases respectively, with 8 bases between them. CDR3 region: CASSRGGNEQFF. The CDR3, as DNA: TGTGCCAGCAGTCGTGGGGGCAATGAGCAGTTCTTC.

There are many counts of this clonotype. The chain combines TRBV6-5 with TRBJ1-6; TRBD1 aligns across 11 bases. With 6 bases clipped from V and 10 bases from J, the junction kept 11 bases outside the gene matches. The CDR3 extends over 16 amino acids. CDR1 is MNHEY, CDR2 SVGAGI, per germline. The chain's CDR3 is CASRYTVDRGHSPLHF. CDR3 nucleotides: TGTGCCAGCAGGTATACGGTGGACAGGGGGCACTCACCCCTCCACTTT.

The CDR3 is CASRRDLTGGQETQYF. CDR3 DNA: TGTGCCAGCAGAAGGGACTTAACCGGGGGCCAAGAGACCCAGTACTTC. The chain recombines TRBV12-3 or TRBV12-4 with TRBJ2-5; TRBD2 is a possible D gene (6 bases). The CDR3 is 16 amino acids. Trimming took off 6 bases at V and 1 base at J, with 18 bases between the two ends.

This chain links TRBV24-1 with TRBJ1-2; TRBD1 agrees at 7 bases. Germline CDR1 and CDR2: KGHDR and SFDVKD. The CDR3 totals 15 residues. V gave up 2 bases and J gave up 0 bases; unmatched junction bases: 2. The CDR3 nucleotides read TGTGCCACCAGTGATTCCGGGACAGCTAACTATGGCTACACCTTC. This translates into CATSDSGTANYGYTF.

At least ten counts were recorded for this clonotype. The chain combines TRBV2 with TRBJ2-7; TRBD1 agrees at 9 bases. CDR3 length equals 15 residues. V shed 6 bases and J 2 bases; nucleotides not matched to a gene: 8. From germline, CDR1 is SNHLY and CDR2 FYNNEI. The CDR3 DNA reads as TGTGCCAGCAGCCTCCGACAGGGGGACCCCTACGAGCAGTACTTC. Its protein product is CASSLRQGDPYEQYF.

This clonotype was picked up many times. The V and J genes are TRBV19 and TRBJ1-4; the D is unclear. Germline CDR1 is LNHDA and CDR2 is SQIVND (reference sequence). The CDR3 has 14 residues. V was cut by 8 bases and J by 5 bases, with 15 bases left in between. CDR3 in amino acids: CASSPNGLNEKLFF. The DNA for the CDR3 is TGTGCCAGTTCACCCAACGGCCTAAATGAAAAACTGTTTTTT.

Concerning this clonotype: The junction differs from germline at one of its ends, possibly a read error. The chain uses TRBV5-4 and TRBJ2-3; tentatively, D is TRBD2 (5 bases). CDR3 length equals 15 residues. CDR1 is SGHNT and CDR2 is YYREEE in the germline V gene (reference sequence). The CDR3 DNA reads as TGTGCCACCAGCAGCGAACGGGAAAAGGCAGATACGCAGTATTTT. Translation gives CATSSEREKADTQYF. Based on the CDR3 plus reference TRBV5-4 and TRBJ2-3, the full variable domain is ETGVTQSPTHLIKTRGQQVTLRCSSQSGHNTVSWYQQALGQGPQFIFQYYREEENGRGNFPPRFSGLQFPNYSSELNVNALELDDSALYLCATSSEREKADTQYFGPGTRLTVL.

The genes are TRBV20-1 and TRBJ2-7; 13 nucleotides align to TRBD2. There are 14 residues in the CDR3. The V segment lost 6 bases and the J segment 3 bases; nucleotides outside the gene matches: 5. CDR1 and CDR2 (germline): DFQATT, SNEGSKA (reference sequence). The chain's CDR3 is CSAMGLAGYYEQYF. CDR3 DNA sequence: TGCAGTGCCATGGGACTAGCGGGATACTACGAGCAGTACTTC.

This clonotype was seen more than once but under ten times. A read error may be the cause here, since a much bigger clone is one base away. This chain connects TRBV7-7 to TRBJ2-7, with 9 nucleotides matching TRBD1. The CDR3 is 14 amino acids. CDR1 is SSHAT, CDR2 FNYEAQ, per germline (reference sequence). CDR3 residues: CARNPRQGGVEQYF. The CDR3 DNA reads TGTGCTAGAAACCCGAGACAGGGGGGCGTCGAGCAGTACTTC.

This clonotype was observed at least ten times. The rearrangement joins TRBV6-6 to TRBJ2-7; 7 nucleotides align to TRBD1. With V trimmed by 6 bases and J by 6 bases, 2 bases remained unmatched. The CDR3 covers 11 residues. Germline values: CDR1 MNHNY, CDR2 SVGAGI (reference sequence). The CDR3 bases are TGTGCCAGCAGAACAGGGGCCGAGCAGTACTTC. Its translation: CASRTGAEQYF.

The V call is TRBV20-1, the J call TRBJ2-7; 8 bases align to TRBD1. This CDR3 has 15 residues. V shed 2 bases and J 1 base; nucleotides not matched to a gene: 7. CDR1 DFQATT and CDR2 SNEGSKA come from the germline V gene (reference sequence). CDR3 nucleotides: TGCAGTGCTAGAAACCCGGGACAGGAATCCTACGAGCAGTACTTC. Amino acids: CSARNPGQESYEQYF.

Many counts were recorded for this clonotype. The chain recombines TRBV19 with TRBJ1-1; tentatively, D is TRBD1 (6 bases). The V end was cut by 3 bases, the J end by 11 bases, with 16 bases between. The germline V gene has CDR1 LNHDA and CDR2 SQIVND (reference sequence). The CDR3 runs to 13 residues. For the CDR3, the DNA is TGTGCCAGTAGTATTGGGGGAAGGGGGGACGCTTTCTTT. It yields the protein CASSIGGRGDAFF.

This clonotype has a count of ten or more. This rearrangement joins TRBV2 to TRBJ2-2, with D unclear. Germline CDR1 is SNHLY and CDR2 is FYNNEI. The CDR3 runs to 14 residues. The V end was cut by 7 bases, the J end by 7 bases, with 16 bases between. Here the CDR3 reads CASKFGVVNGELFF. The CDR3 DNA reads TGTGCCAGCAAGTTTGGGGTCGTAAACGGGGAGCTGTTTTTT.

This clonotype has at least ten counts. The rearrangement links TRBV7-9 to TRBJ1-1; D is undetermined. Looked up from germline, CDR1 is SEHNR and CDR2 is FQNEAQ (reference sequence). The CDR3 totals 14 residues. V was shortened by 1 base and J by 0 bases, with 6 bases between the two germline ends. CDR3 protein: CASSLETLNTEAFF. DNA for the CDR3: TGTGCCAGCAGCTTAGAGACACTGAACACTGAAGCTTTCTTT.

The CDR3 region is CASSQDGGSLRNEQFF. Written as DNA, the CDR3 is TGCGCCAGCAGCCAAGATGGGGGGAGCCTTCGGAATGAGCAGTTCTTC. This chain links TRBV4-1 with TRBJ2-1; D perhaps matches TRBD2 (6 bases). This CDR3 has 16 amino acids. Germline V CDR1 and CDR2: MGHRA, YSYEKL. The V end was cut by 0 bases, the J end by 7 bases, with 16 bases between.

Note on this clonotype: At one end, the junction sequence differs from germline, possibly due to a read error. This chain joins TRBV18 and TRBJ1-5, with 10 bases fitting TRBD1. This CDR3 spans 14 amino acids. From germline, CDR1 is KGHSH and CDR2 LQKENI. The CDR3 DNA is TGTGCCGGCTCCGTGACAGGGGGCGATCAGCCCCAGCATTTT. Protein sequence: CAGSVTGGDQPQHF. The whole variable domain, remainder taken from reference TRBV18 and TRBJ1-5, is NAGVMQNPRHLVRRRGQEARLRCSPMKGHSHVYWYRQLPEEGLKFMVYLQKENIIDESGMPKERFSAEFPKEGPSILRIQQVVRGDSAAYFCAGSVTGGDQPQHFGDGTRLSIL.

The rearrangement uses TRBV7-8 and TRBJ2-5; the D call may be TRBD1 or TRBD2 (5 bases each). Trimming left V 5 bases short and J 5 bases short, with 12 bases between. The CDR3 contains 13 residues. Per germline, CDR1 SGHVS and CDR2 FQNEAQ. The CDR3 DNA sequence: TGTGCCAGCAGCCCACAGGACTTGGAGACCCAGTACTTC. It encodes CASSPQDLETQYF.

This clonotype was counted a few times. The chain joins TRBV5-6 to TRBJ2-5; D might be TRBD1 (5 bases). The V and J ends lost 3 bases and 7 bases respectively, with 13 bases between them. CDR3 length: 13 residues. Germline V gene lookup returns CDR1 SGHDT and CDR2 YYEEEE. CDR3 sequence: CASSSEQGGTQYF. CDR3 DNA: TGTGCCAGCAGCTCCGAGCAGGGCGGGACCCAGTACTTC.

V is TRBV2 and J is TRBJ1-2, with no clear D. V was cut by 11 bases and J by 2 bases, with 21 bases left in between. The CDR3 contains 15 residues. Per the germline V gene, CDR1 is SNHLY and CDR2 is FYNNEI. The CDR3 nucleotides read TGTGCCGTCCAAGGAGTTCCGGGAGGCAACTATGGCTACACCTTC. As protein: CAVQGVPGGNYGYTF. The complete variable domain, with remaining parts taken from reference TRBV2 and TRBJ1-2, reads EPEVTQTPSHQVTQMGQEVILRCVPISNHLYFYWYRQILGQKVEFLVSFYNNEISEKSEIFDDQFSVERPDGSNFTLKIRSTKLEDSAMYFCAVQGVPGGNYGYTFGSGTRLTVV.

At least ten counts were recorded for this clonotype. This chain uses TRBV7-6 with TRBJ1-3; 7 nucleotides line up with TRBD1. The CDR3 runs 18 residues. Germline values: CDR1 SGHVS, CDR2 FNYEAQ. J was trimmed by 0 bases and V by 8 bases; bases with no gene match: 16. The CDR3 here is CASSSGSDRVSSGNTIYF. The CDR3 DNA sequence: TGTGCCAGCTCGTCTGGGAGTGACAGGGTCTCCTCTGGAAACACCATATATTTT.

The V and J genes are TRBV29-1 and TRBJ2-5; possibly TRBD2 for D (7 bases). V was cut by 4 bases and J by 5 bases, with 20 bases left in between. The CDR3 runs to 15 residues. Per germline, CDR1 SQVTM and CDR2 ANQGSEA. CDR3 loop: CSVGGTGGMSETQYF. CDR3 sequence (DNA): TGCAGCGTTGGAGGTACGGGGGGCATGTCGGAGACCCAGTACTTC.

This clonotype appeared many times. V is TRBV6-1 and J is TRBJ2-7; 9 nucleotides line up with TRBD1. The germline V gene encodes CDR1 MNHNS and CDR2 SASEGT. The V and J ends lost 11 bases and 6 bases, in that order; junction bases with no gene match: 8. There are 12 residues in the CDR3. CDR3 region: CAGTGFFGEQYF. The CDR3 DNA is TGTGCCGGGACAGGGTTCTTCGGCGAGCAGTACTTC.

This clonotype was found many times. J is TRBJ1-1 and V is TRBV7-3, with D hard to call. The germline V gene encodes CDR1 SGHTA and CDR2 FQGTGA. The CDR3 covers 14 residues. Trimming shortened V by 0 bases and J by 1 base, and 6 bases separated the two germline ends. The CDR3 is CASSLTTGNTEAFF. CDR3 coding DNA: TGTGCCAGCAGCTTAACGACGGGGAACACTGAAGCTTTCTTT.

The chain uses TRBV7-8 and TRBJ1-4, with 9 bases aligning to TRBD1. CDR1 SGHVS and CDR2 FQNEAQ come from the germline V gene. This CDR3 is built from 14 residues. After removal of 4 bases from V and 6 bases from J, the junction contained 3 bases not matched to a gene. CDR3: CASSSTGGDEKLFF. CDR3 nucleotides: TGTGCCAGCAGCTCGACAGGGGGGGATGAAAAACTGTTTTTT.

There are many counts of this clonotype. The chain employs TRBV11-2 and TRBJ2-1, with no clear D. The germline CDR1 and CDR2 sequences are SGHAT and FQNNGV. The V and J ends lost 0 bases and 4 bases respectively, with 7 bases between them. This CDR3 has 14 residues. This CDR3 is CASSLDRGYNEQFF. In nucleotides, the CDR3 is TGTGCCAGCAGCTTAGATCGAGGATACAATGAGCAGTTCTTC.

This clonotype was seen more than once but under ten times. The V call is TRBV9, the J call TRBJ1-6; D call uncertain. V dropped 4 bases and J dropped 0 bases, with 14 bases sitting between them. This CDR3 region has 17 residues. CDR1 SGDLS and CDR2 YYNGEE come from the germline V gene. CDR3 sequence: CASSSEVGSSYNSPLHF. The CDR3, as DNA: TGTGCCAGCAGCTCAGAGGTCGGGAGCTCCTATAATTCACCCCTCCACTTT.

The chain combines TRBV24-1 with TRBJ2-3; D is tentatively TRBD1 or TRBD2 (5 bases each). This CDR3 is built from 17 residues. V shed 4 bases and J shed 10 bases, with 26 bases lying between them. The germline CDR1 and CDR2 sequences are KGHDR and SFDVKD. The CDR3 sequence is CATSDVLAGAPGPPQYF. Here the CDR3 DNA reads TGTGCCACCAGTGACGTACTCGCCGGGGCCCCAGGTCCCCCGCAGTATTTT.

This clonotype was detected many times. This chain's CDR3 is CSAKRRGPNTEAFF. The CDR3 region has the DNA TGCAGTGCTAAGAGGAGGGGTCCGAACACTGAAGCTTTCTTT. The chain has TRBV20-1 and TRBJ1-1; TRBD1 might be the D (5 bases). Trimming took 4 bases from V and 1 from J, leaving 13 bases between them. Germline loops: CDR1 DFQATT, CDR2 SNEGSKA (reference sequence). This CDR3 spans 14 amino acids.

The V gene is TRBV7-2, the J gene TRBJ1-2; D not resolved. V lost 5 bases, J lost 2 bases, and 12 bases lay in between. CDR3 length: 14 amino acids. Germline V gene data show CDR1 as SGHTA and CDR2 as FQGNSA. The DNA for the CDR3 is TGTGCCAGCAGCCCCTCCGACGGCAACTATGGCTACACCTTC. Encoded protein: CASSPSDGNYGYTF.